This TCR beta chain was sequenced in a study of blood T cell repertoires in COVID-19. As for the study in general: Acute and convalescent COVID-19 specimens originated in the United States, Italy and Spain.

Individuals aged 18 to 89 years were recruited from roughly 23 US areas. Donors were grouped by their self-reported clinical history. Authors' processing steps: Amplification of reference gene primers provided the estimated nucleated cell counts. The table came from immunoSEQ multiplex PCR; TCRdb's copy has only in-frame clones and leaves some out. V, J and clone size are taken as reported in that table, and D and trimming were inferred from the DNA itself. Of fewer than 200,000 clones in the sample, roughly 85% were seen once. The CDR3 is 18 residues long. After removal of 5 bases from V and 3 bases from J, the junction contained 18 bases not matched to a gene. CDR1 is MNHNY, CDR2 SVGAGI, per germline (reference sequence).

V is TRBV6-6 and J is TRBJ2-7, with 8 bases aligning to TRBD2. This clonotype was sampled from a young woman who had recovered from COVID-19. Sequencing used PBMCs or T cells enriched from blood (not recorded which). CDR3 nucleotides: TGTGCCAGCAGTCTACCCCTGGGCCTAGCGGGCGCCGACTACGAGCAGTACTTC. Its protein is CASSLPLGLAGADYEQYF.